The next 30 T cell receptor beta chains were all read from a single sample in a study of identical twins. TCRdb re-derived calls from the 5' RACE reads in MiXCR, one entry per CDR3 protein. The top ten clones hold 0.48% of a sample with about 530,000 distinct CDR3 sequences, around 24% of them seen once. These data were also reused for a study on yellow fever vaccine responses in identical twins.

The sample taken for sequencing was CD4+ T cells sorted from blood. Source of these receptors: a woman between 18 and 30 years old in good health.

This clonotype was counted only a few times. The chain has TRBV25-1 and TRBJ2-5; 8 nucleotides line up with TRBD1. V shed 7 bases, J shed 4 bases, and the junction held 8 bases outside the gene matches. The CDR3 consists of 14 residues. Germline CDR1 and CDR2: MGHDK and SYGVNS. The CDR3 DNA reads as TGTGCCAGCACCCAGACAGGGGTGCGAGAGACCCAGTACTTC. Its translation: CASTQTGVRETQYF.

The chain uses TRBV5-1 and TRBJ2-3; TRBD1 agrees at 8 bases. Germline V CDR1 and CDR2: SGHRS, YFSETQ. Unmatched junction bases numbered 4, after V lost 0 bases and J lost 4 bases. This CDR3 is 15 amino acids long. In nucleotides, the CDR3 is TGCGCCAGCAGCTTGGGGACAGGGTTGCCAGATACGCAGTATTTT. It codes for CASSLGTGLPDTQYF.

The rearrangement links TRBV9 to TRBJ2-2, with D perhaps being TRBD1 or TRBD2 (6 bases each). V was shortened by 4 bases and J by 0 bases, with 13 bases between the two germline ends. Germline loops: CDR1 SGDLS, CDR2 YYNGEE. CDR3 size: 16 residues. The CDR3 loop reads CASSFRRGANTGELFF. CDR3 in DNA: TGTGCCAGCAGCTTCAGAAGGGGGGCGAACACCGGGGAGCTGTTTTTT.

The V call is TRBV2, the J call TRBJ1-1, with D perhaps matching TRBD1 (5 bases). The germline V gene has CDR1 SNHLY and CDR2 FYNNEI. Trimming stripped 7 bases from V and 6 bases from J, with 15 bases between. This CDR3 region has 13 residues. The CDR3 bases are TGTGCCAGCACGTCGTCAGGGAGGGCTGAAGCTTTCTTT. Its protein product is CASTSSGRAEAFF. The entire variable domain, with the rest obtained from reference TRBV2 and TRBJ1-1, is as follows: EPEVTQTPSHQVTQMGQEVILRCVPISNHLYFYWYRQILGQKVEFLVSFYNNEISEKSEIFDDQFSVERPDGSNFTLKIRSTKLEDSAMYFCASTSSGRAEAFFGQGTRLTVV.

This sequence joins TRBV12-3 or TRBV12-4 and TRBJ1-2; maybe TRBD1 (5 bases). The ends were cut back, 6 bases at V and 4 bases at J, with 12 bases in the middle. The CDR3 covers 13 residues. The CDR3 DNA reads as TGTGCCAGCAGCAAGACAGATTCCTATGGCTACACCTTC. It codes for CASSKTDSYGYTF.

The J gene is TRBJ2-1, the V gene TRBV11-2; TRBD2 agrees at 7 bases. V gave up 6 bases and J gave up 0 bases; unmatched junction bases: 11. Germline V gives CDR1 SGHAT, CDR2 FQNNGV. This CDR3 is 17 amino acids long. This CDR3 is CASRLGSGGSSYNEQFF. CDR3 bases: TGTGCCAGCAGGTTGGGGTCTGGCGGGAGCTCCTACAATGAGCAGTTCTTC.

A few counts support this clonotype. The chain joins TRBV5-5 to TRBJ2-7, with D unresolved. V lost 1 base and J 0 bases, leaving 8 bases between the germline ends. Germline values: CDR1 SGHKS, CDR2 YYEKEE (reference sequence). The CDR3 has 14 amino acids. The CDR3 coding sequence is TGTGCCAGCAGCTTGCAGCCTAGCTCCTACGAGCAGTACGTC. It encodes CASSLQPSSYEQYV.

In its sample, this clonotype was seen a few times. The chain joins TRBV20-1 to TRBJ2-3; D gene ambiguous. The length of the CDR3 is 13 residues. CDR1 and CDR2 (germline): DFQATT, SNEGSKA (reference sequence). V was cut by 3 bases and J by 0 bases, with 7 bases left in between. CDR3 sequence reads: CSASLASTDTQYF. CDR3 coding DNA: TGCAGTGCTAGTTTGGCTAGCACAGATACGCAGTATTTT.

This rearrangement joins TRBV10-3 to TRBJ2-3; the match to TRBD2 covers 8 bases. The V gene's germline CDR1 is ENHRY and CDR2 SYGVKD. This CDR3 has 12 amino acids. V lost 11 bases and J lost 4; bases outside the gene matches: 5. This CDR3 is CAVAGNADTQYF. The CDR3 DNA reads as TGTGCCGTAGCGGGAAACGCAGATACGCAGTATTTT.

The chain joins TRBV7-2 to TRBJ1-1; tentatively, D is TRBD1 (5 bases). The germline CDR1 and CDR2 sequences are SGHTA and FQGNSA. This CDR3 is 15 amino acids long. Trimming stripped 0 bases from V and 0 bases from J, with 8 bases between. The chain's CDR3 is CASSLARDVNTEAFF. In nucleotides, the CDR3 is TGTGCCAGCAGCTTAGCGAGGGACGTGAACACTGAAGCTTTCTTT. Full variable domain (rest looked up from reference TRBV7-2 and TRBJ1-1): GAGVSQSPSNKVTEKGKDVELRCDPISGHTALYWYRQSLGQGLEFLIYFQGNSAPDKSGLPSDRFSAERTGGSVSTLTIQRTQQEDSAVYLCASSLARDVNTEAFFGQGTRLTVV.

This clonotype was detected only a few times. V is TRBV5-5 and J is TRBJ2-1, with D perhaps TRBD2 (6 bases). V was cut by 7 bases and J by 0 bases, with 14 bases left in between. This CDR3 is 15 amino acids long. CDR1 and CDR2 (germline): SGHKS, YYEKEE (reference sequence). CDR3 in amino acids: CASLMEGHSYNEQFF. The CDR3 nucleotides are TGTGCCAGCCTAATGGAGGGCCACTCCTACAATGAGCAGTTCTTC.

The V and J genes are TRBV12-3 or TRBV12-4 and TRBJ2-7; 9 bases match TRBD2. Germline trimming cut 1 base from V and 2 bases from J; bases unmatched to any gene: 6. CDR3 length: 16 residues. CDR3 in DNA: TGTGCCAGCAGTTTAGAGAGGGTAGCGGGAGCCTACGAGCAGTACTTC. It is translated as CASSLERVAGAYEQYF.

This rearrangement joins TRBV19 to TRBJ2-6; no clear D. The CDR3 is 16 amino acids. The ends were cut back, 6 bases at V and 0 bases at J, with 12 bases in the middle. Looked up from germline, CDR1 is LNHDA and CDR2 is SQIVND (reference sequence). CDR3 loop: CASSVDSHSGANVLTF. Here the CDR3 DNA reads TGTGCCAGTAGCGTTGACTCCCACTCTGGGGCCAACGTCCTGACTTTC.

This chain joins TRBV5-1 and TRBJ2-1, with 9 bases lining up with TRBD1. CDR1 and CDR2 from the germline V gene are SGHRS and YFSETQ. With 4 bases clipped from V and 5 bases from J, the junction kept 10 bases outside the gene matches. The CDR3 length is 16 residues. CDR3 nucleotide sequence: TGCGCCAGCAGCGCAACAGGGGGCTTGTGGGACAATGAGCAGTTCTTC. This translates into CASSATGGLWDNEQFF.

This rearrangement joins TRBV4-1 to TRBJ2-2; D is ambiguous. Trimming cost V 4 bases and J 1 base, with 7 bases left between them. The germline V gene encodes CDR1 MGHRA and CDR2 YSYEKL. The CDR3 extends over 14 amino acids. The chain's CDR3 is CASSPDGNTGELFF. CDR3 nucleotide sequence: TGCGCCAGCAGCCCAGACGGGAACACCGGGGAGCTGTTTTTT.

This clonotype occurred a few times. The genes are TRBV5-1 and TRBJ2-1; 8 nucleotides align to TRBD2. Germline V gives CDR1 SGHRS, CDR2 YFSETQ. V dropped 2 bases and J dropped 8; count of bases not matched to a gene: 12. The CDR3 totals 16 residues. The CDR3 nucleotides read TGCGCCAGCAGCTTCACCCTAAGCGGGAGTAGGGATGAGCAGTTCTTC. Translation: CASSFTLSGSRDEQFF.

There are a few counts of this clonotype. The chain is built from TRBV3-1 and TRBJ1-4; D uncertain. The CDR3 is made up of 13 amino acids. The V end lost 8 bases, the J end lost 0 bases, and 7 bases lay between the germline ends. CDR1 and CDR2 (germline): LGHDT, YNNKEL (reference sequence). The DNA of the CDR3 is TGTGCCAGCGGACGTGCAACTAATGAAAAACTGTTTTTT. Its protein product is CASGRATNEKLFF.

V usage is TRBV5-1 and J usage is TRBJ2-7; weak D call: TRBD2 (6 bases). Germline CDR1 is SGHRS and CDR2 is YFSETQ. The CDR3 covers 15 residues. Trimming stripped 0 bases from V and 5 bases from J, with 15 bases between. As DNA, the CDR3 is TGCGCCAGCAGCTTGGTCGGGAGTTCATTGAACGAGCAGTACTTC. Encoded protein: CASSLVGSSLNEQYF. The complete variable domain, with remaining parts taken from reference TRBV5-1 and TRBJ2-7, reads KAGVTQTPRYLIKTRGQQVTLSCSPISGHRSVSWYQQTPGQGLQFLFEYFSETQRNKGNFPGRFSGRQFSNSRSEMNVSTLELGDSALYLCASSLVGSSLNEQYFGPGTRLTVT.

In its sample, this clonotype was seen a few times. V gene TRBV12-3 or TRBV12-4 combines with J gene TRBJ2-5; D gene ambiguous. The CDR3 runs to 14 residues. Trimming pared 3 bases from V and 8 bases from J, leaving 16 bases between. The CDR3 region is CASSLELPDRTQYF. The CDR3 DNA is TGTGCCAGCAGTTTGGAACTACCCGACCGCACCCAGTACTTC.

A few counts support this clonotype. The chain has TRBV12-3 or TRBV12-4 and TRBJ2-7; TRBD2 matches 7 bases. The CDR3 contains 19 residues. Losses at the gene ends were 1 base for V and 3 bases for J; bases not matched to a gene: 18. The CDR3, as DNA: TGTGCCAGCAGTTTAGTCTGGCCCCGTCCTAGCGGAAGGAGCTACGAGCAGTACTTC. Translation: CASSLVWPRPSGRSYEQYF.

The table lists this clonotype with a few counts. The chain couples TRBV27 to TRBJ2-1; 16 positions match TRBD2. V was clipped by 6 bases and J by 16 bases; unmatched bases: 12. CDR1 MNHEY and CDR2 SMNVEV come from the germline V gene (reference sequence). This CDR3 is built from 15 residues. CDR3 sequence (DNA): TGTGCCAGCAGAATGTGGGGGACTAGCGGGGGGGCCGACTTCTTC. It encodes CASRMWGTSGGADFF.

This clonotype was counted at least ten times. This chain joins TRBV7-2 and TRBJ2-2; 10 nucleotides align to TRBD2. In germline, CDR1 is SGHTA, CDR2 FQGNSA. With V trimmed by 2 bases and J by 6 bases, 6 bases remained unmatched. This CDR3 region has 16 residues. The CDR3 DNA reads TGTGCCAGCAGCTTACCAGCGGGGGGGCCCTCCGGGGAGCTGTTTTTT. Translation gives CASSLPAGGPSGELFF. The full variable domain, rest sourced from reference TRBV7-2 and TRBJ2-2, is GAGVSQSPSNKVTEKGKDVELRCDPISGHTALYWYRQSLGQGLEFLIYFQGNSAPDKSGLPSDRFSAERTGGSVSTLTIQRTQQEDSAVYLCASSLPAGGPSGELFFGEGSRLTVL.

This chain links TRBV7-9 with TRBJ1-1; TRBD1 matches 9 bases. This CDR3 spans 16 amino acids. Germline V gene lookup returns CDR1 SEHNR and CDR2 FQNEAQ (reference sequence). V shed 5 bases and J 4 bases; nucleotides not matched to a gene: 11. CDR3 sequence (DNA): TGTGCCAGCAGCGCGGGACAGGGAGGGGGTGGCACTGAAGCTTTCTTT. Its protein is CASSAGQGGGGTEAFF.

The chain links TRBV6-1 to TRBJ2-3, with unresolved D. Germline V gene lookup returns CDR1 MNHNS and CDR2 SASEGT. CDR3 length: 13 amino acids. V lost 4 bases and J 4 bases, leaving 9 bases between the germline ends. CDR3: CASSGGLADTQYF. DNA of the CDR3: TGTGCCAGCAGTGGTGGTTTGGCAGATACGCAGTATTTT.

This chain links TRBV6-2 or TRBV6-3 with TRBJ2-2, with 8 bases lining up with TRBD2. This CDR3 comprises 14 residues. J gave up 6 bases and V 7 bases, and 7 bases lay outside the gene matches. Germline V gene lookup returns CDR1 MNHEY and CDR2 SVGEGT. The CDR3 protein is CASTREGASGELFF. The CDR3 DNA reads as TGTGCCAGCACTCGGGAGGGTGCATCCGGGGAGCTGTTTTTT.

The CDR3 nucleotides are TGTGCCGGCGGAGGGGGGGCGCTGGGCAGGAACACTGAAGCTTTCTTT. Amino acid sequence: CAGGGGALGRNTEAFF. The rearrangement uses TRBV28 and TRBJ1-1, with D maybe TRBD1 (6 bases). Trimming shortened V by 11 bases and J by 1 base, and 23 bases separated the two germline ends. The CDR3 is 16 amino acids. The germline V gene has CDR1 MDHEN and CDR2 SYDVKM.

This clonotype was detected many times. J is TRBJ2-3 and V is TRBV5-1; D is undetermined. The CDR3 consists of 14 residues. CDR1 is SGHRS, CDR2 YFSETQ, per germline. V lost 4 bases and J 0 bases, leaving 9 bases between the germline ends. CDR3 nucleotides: TGCGCCAGCAGCGTAGGAACTAGCACAGATACGCAGTATTTT. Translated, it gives CASSVGTSTDTQYF.

The CDR3 region has the DNA TGTGCCAGCAGCTTGGGTACTAGCGGGACTGCCGGGGAGCTGTTTTTT. Translation: CASSLGTSGTAGELFF. The J gene is TRBJ2-2, the V gene TRBV7-6, with 10 nucleotides matching TRBD2. The CDR3 has 16 amino acids. V trimming: 3 bases; J trimming: 6 bases; junction bases outside the gene matches: 7. CDR1 is SGHVS, CDR2 FNYEAQ, per germline.

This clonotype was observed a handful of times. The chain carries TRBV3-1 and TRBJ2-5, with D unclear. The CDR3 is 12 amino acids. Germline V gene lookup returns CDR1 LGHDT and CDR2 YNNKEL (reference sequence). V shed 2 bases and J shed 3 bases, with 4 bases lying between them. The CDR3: CASSQTKETQYF. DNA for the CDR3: TGTGCCAGCAGCCAAACAAAAGAGACCCAGTACTTC.

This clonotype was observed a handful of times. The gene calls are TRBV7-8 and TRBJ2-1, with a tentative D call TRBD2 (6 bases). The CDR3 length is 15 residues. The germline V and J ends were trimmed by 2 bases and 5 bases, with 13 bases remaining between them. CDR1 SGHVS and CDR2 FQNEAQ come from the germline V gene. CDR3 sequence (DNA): TGTGCCAGCAGCTTAAAGAGGGTAGCGGACAATGAGCAGTTCTTC. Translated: CASSLKRVADNEQFF. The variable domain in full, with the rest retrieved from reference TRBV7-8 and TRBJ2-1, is GAGVSQSPRYKVAKRGQDVALRCDPISGHVSLFWYQQALGQGPEFLTYFQNEAQLDKSGLPSDRFFAERPEGSVSTLKIQRTQQEDSAVYLCASSLKRVADNEQFFGPGTRLTVL.